Listed below are T cell receptor beta chains from one sample, sequenced in a study of CD8+ T cells in alopecia areata. The assay was immunoSEQ multiplex PCR, and TCRdb's table has in-frame clones only and misses some. The table records 45,000 to 70,000 clones, around 97% of them present only once. The source material was CD8+ T cells sorted from blood, sampled at week 0. The receptors come from a human donor with alopecia areata. Each CDR3 is given with its conserved first and last residue. D genes are given only for firm matches. Clone size, where shown, is once, few, many, or a class for clones that have expanded.

size,V,D,J,CDR3,DNA
-,TRBV15,TRBD1,TRBJ2-1,CATSDRDRGSYNEQFF,TGTGCCACCAGCGACCGGGACAGGGGTTCCTACAATGAGCAGTTCTTC
-,TRBV29-1,-,TRBJ2-7,CSVEDRETYEQYF,TGCAGCGTTGAGGACAGAGAAACCTACGAGCAGTACTTC
-,TRBV27,TRBD2,TRBJ2-3,CASSPASGARRYF,TGTGCCAGCAGTCCGGCTAGCGGGGCGCGGCGGTATTTT
-,TRBV27,TRBD1,TRBJ1-2,CASSPDRWGYGYTF,TGTGCCAGCAGCCCGGACAGGTGGGGCTATGGCTACACCTTC
-,TRBV7-9,-,TRBJ1-4,CASSPPRGQGEKLFF,TGTGCCAGCAGCCCCCCCCGGGGGCAGGGGGAAAAACTGTTTTTT
-,TRBV7-8,TRBD2,TRBJ2-4,CASSPSAGGLQNIQYF,TGTGCCAGCAGCCCCTCAGCGGGGGGGCTCCAAAACATTCAGTACTTC
-,TRBV27,-,TRBJ2-1,CASSLAEGYNGFF,TGTGCCAGCAGTTTAGCTGAGGGCTACAATGGGTTCTTC
-,TRBV19,-,TRBJ2-7,CASSLRGTYEQYF,TGTGCCAGTAGTCTACGAGGAACCTACGAGCAGTACTTC
once,TRBV30,TRBD1,TRBJ2-4,CAWSDPQGENIQYF,TGTGCCTGGAGTGACCCACAGGGGGAAAACATTCAGTACTTC
-,TRBV6-5,TRBD2,TRBJ2-4,CASSYERGQYF,TGTGCCAGCAGTTACGAGCGGGGGCAGTACTTC
-,TRBV6-5,-,TRBJ1-1,CASTLSQGTEAFF,TGTGCCAGCACCCTTAGCCAGGGGACTGAAGCTTTCTTT
-,TRBV19,-,TRBJ1-1,CASSQALNTEAFF,TGTGCCAGTAGTCAGGCCTTGAACACTGAAGCTTTCTTT
-,TRBV2,-,TRBJ2-3,CASSEAGRSTDTQYF,TGTGCCAGCAGTGAAGCCGGGCGGAGCACAGATACGCAGTATTTT
-,TRBV27,TRBD2,TRBJ2-3,CASSLFGGERTDTQYF,TGTGCCAGCAGTTTATTCGGGGGGGAGAGAACAGATACGCAGTATTTT
-,TRBV7-8,-,TRBJ2-2,CASSLYRSPGELFF,TGTGCCAGCAGCTTATATCGGAGCCCCGGGGAGCTGTTTTTT
-,TRBV7-6,-,TRBJ2-7,CASSFWGTDEQYF,TGTGCCAGCAGCTTCTGGGGTACCGACGAGCAGTACTTC
-,TRBV25-1,TRBD1,TRBJ2-1,CASRPDRGVGEQFF,TGTGCCAGCAGACCGGACAGGGGAGTTGGTGAGCAGTTCTTC
-,TRBV7-9,-,TRBJ1-6,CASRPQGTADSPLHF,TGTGCCAGCAGGCCGCAGGGGACGGCAGATTCACCCCTCCACTTT
once,TRBV7-9,-,TRBJ2-7,CASRGLYGAPYEQYF,TGTGCCAGCAGGGGCTTGTATGGAGCTCCCTACGAGCAGTACTTC
once,TRBV4-1,-,TRBJ1-1,CASSQGVLWRPMNTEAFF,TGCGCCAGCAGCCAAGGGGTCCTTTGGAGACCCATGAACACTGAAGCTTTCTTT
-,TRBV4-1,-,TRBJ2-5,CASSQDHGGTQETQYF,TGCGCCAGCAGCCAAGATCACGGGGGTACCCAAGAGACCCAGTACTTC
-,TRBV28,TRBD1,TRBJ2-6,CASSNRGSGANVLTF,TGTGCCAGCAGCAACAGGGGCTCTGGGGCCAACGTCCTGACTTTC
-,TRBV4-1,-,TRBJ2-7,CASSQEGWTYEQYF,TGCGCCAGCAGCCAAGAGGGGTGGACCTACGAGCAGTACTTC
-,TRBV5-4,TRBD1,TRBJ2-7,CASSVGDSPYEQYF,TGTGCCAGCAGCGTGGGGGACAGCCCCTACGAGCAGTACTTC
once,TRBV5-1,TRBD1,TRBJ1-1,CASSFDRENTEAFF,TGCGCCAGCAGCTTCGACAGGGAGAACACTGAAGCTTTCTTT
once,TRBV5-4,-,TRBJ2-7,CASSLGEVGGDEQYF,TGTGCCAGCAGCTTAGGGGAGGTCGGAGGTGACGAGCAGTACTTC
-,TRBV7-2,TRBD2,TRBJ2-5,CASSLLAGGQKETQYF,TGTGCCAGCAGCTTATTGGCGGGGGGGCAAAAAGAGACCCAGTACTTC
-,TRBV30,TRBD1,TRBJ1-2,CASYTGGTNYGYTF,TGTGCCTCCTACACAGGGGGTACTAACTATGGCTACACCTTC
-,TRBV25-1,-,TRBJ2-2,CASTPRRPNTGELFF,TGTGCCAGCACCCCCCGGCGCCCGAACACCGGGGAGCTGTTTTTT
-,TRBV10-2,-,TRBJ2-3,CASSVRGRVTDTQYF,TGCGCCAGCAGTGTCAGGGGCAGGGTCACAGATACGCAGTATTTT
-,TRBV7-9,TRBD2,TRBJ2-3,CASSPGTSGKGTQYF,TGTGCCAGCAGCCCCGGGACTAGCGGGAAAGGTACGCAGTATTTT
-,TRBV4-3,TRBD1,TRBJ2-7,CASSQEDRAYEQYF,TGCGCCAGCAGCCAAGAAGACAGGGCCTACGAGCAGTACTTC
-,TRBV12-5,-,TRBJ2-7,CASGWTLAHEQYF,TGTGCTAGTGGTTGGACTTTAGCACACGAGCAGTACTTC
-,TRBV28,-,TRBJ2-1,CASSFWLSYNEQFF,TGTGCCAGCAGTTTCTGGCTCTCCTACAATGAGCAGTTCTTC
-,TRBV27,-,TRBJ1-3,CASSLRAQGSSGNTIYF,TGTGCCAGCAGTTTAAGGGCCCAGGGAAGCTCTGGAAACACCATATATTTT
-,TRBV7-2,-,TRBJ2-1,CASSLRGLTSYNEQFF,TGTGCCAGCAGTCTCAGGGGTTTAACCTCCTACAATGAGCAGTTCTTC
-,TRBV4-2,-,TRBJ1-5,CASSQDYSNQPQHF,TGTGCCAGCAGCCAAGATTATAGCAATCAGCCCCAGCATTTT
-,TRBV30,-,TRBJ2-1,CAWSTTNEQFF,TGTGCCTGGAGTACTACAAATGAGCAGTTCTTC
-,TRBV7-9,-,TRBJ2-1,CAISNLRGNEQFF,TGTGCCATATCCAACCTGCGCGGCAATGAGCAGTTCTTC
-,TRBV11-2,-,TRBJ2-5,CASSLEFWGAEETQYF,TGTGCCAGCAGCTTAGAGTTTTGGGGGGCCGAGGAGACCCAGTACTTC
-,TRBV7-8,-,TRBJ2-5,CASSLDSVVGQETQYF,TGTGCCAGCAGCTTAGATTCTGTCGTGGGGCAAGAGACCCAGTACTTC
-,TRBV14,TRBD1,TRBJ2-1,CASSRRPGQGNNEQFF,TGTGCCAGCAGCCGGAGACCGGGACAGGGGAACAATGAGCAGTTCTTC
once,TRBV7-9,-,TRBJ2-3,CASSFGVDTQYF,TGTGCCAGCAGCTTTGGGGTGGATACGCAGTATTTT
once,TRBV7-9,TRBD2,TRBJ2-5,CASSLGLAEKETQYF,TGTGCCAGCAGCCTCGGACTAGCGGAAAAAGAGACCCAGTACTTC
-,TRBV4-2,TRBD1,TRBJ2-7,CASSLGQGPYEQYF,TGTGCCAGCAGCCTGGGACAGGGGCCCTACGAGCAGTACTTC
-,TRBV4-1,TRBD2,TRBJ2-7,CASSHPRATSGDEQYF,TGCGCCAGCAGCCATCCTAGGGCGACAAGCGGGGACGAGCAGTACTTC